This entry lists 18 T cell receptor beta chains sequenced from one sample in a study of cytomegalovirus exposure and HLA in healthy donors. The PCR used 60 Vbeta and 13 Jbeta primers. Using immunoSEQ multiplex PCR, the repertoire was profiled, and TCRdb retains in-frame clones only, with some absent. There are tens of thousands of clones in the sample; approximately 90% occur only once, and approximately 8% lies in the top ten. The specimen was PBMCs. Receptors originate from a woman aged 40 to 50 in good health and CMV-seropositive.

The CDR3 bases are TGTGCCAGCAGCTCCAGCGGGGCAAGCTCCTACGAGCAGTACTTC. As protein: CASSSSGASSYEQYF. This rearrangement joins TRBV7-9 to TRBJ2-7, with 7 bases lining up with TRBD2. Unmatched junction bases numbered 6, after V lost 4 bases and J lost 0 bases. The CDR3 runs 15 residues. Germline CDR1 SEHNR, CDR2 FQNEAQ (reference sequence).

This clone was counted only a few times. The chain recombines TRBV9 with TRBJ1-2; 7 bases are shared with TRBD1. The trim removed 2 bases at V and 4 bases at J, leaving 2 bases unmatched. This CDR3 contains 13 residues. Looked up from germline, CDR1 is SGDLS and CDR2 is YYNGEE. The CDR3, as DNA: TGTGCCAGCAGCGTGGGACAGCGCTATGGCTACACCTTC. Translated: CASSVGQRYGYTF.

The rearrangement joins TRBV11-2 to TRBJ1-2; 7 nucleotides match TRBD1. The CDR3 is made up of 14 amino acids. From germline, CDR1 is SGHAT and CDR2 FQNNGV. Trimming cost V 6 bases and J 4 bases; bases outside gene matches: 8. The CDR3 spells CASRRNRDSYGYTF. Here the CDR3 DNA reads TGTGCCAGCAGACGGAACAGGGACAGCTATGGCTACACCTTC.

This chain joins TRBV27 and TRBJ2-4, with D unclear. Looked up from germline, CDR1 is MNHEY and CDR2 is SMNVEV (reference sequence). The length of the CDR3 is 11 residues. The V end lost 6 bases, the J end lost 6 bases, and 6 bases lay between the germline ends. In DNA form, the CDR3 reads TGTGCCAGCAGACAGATAAACATTCAGTACTTC. This sequence encodes CASRQINIQYF.

The V and J genes are TRBV6-1 and TRBJ1-2, with 9 bases lining up with TRBD1. This CDR3 is built from 15 residues. J lost 4 bases, V lost 6 bases, and 9 bases had no gene match. The germline gives CDR1 MNHNS, CDR2 SASEGT. In nucleotides, the CDR3 is TGTGCCAGCAGCCAGGGACAGGGCGGGTCCTATGGCTACACCTTC. Translation gives CASSQGQGGSYGYTF.

The genes are TRBV6-6 and TRBJ1-2; D not resolved. Germline V gene data show CDR1 as MNHNY and CDR2 as SVGAGI (reference sequence). V was pared by 4 bases and J by 7 bases, with 10 bases between. The CDR3 is made up of 12 amino acids. CDR3 amino acids: CASSLTNGGYTF. CDR3 nucleotide sequence: TGTGCCAGCAGTTTGACTAACGGTGGCTACACCTTC.

By its share, this clone is medium-sized. The chain uses TRBV15 and TRBJ2-2; possible D gene TRBD1, 5 bases. The length of the CDR3 is 14 residues. Trimming pared 1 base from V and 7 bases from J, leaving 10 bases between. CDR1 is LNHNV, CDR2 YYDKDF, per germline (reference sequence). CDR3: CATSRAGAVGELFF. The CDR3 bases are TGTGCCACCAGCAGAGCTGGGGCGGTCGGGGAGCTGTTTTTT. Looking up the rest from reference TRBV15 and TRBJ2-2 gives the full variable domain: DAMVIQNPRYQVTQFGKPVTLSCSQTLNHNVMYWYQQKSSQAPKLLFHYYDKDFNNEADTPDNFQSRRPNTSFCFLDIRSPGLGDTAMYLCATSRAGAVGELFFGEGSRLTVL.

The chain recombines TRBV6-1 with TRBJ2-5; TRBD1 matches at 8 bases. CDR1 MNHNS and CDR2 SASEGT come from the germline V gene. The junction had 10 bases not matched to a gene; V was cut back by 6 bases and J by 4 bases. CDR3 length: 15 residues. The CDR3 coding sequence is TGTGCCAGCAGGACTCGAGGACAGGGTACAGAGACCCAGTACTTC. This encodes CASRTRGQGTETQYF.

V usage is TRBV6-1 and J usage is TRBJ1-5; the match to TRBD1 covers 7 bases. Looked up from germline, CDR1 is MNHNS and CDR2 is SASEGT. V trimming: 4 bases; J trimming: 4 bases; junction bases outside the gene matches: 13. The CDR3 loop spans 17 amino acids. Here the CDR3 DNA reads TGTGCCAGCAGTGGCCCAGGGAACAGGGGCCTTAATCAGCCCCAGCATTTT. Its translation is CASSGPGNRGLNQPQHF.

The rearrangement uses TRBV30 and TRBJ1-1; D unresolved. There are 11 residues in the CDR3. The germline gives CDR1 GTSNPN, CDR2 SVGIG (reference sequence). V was clipped by 8 bases and J by 7 bases, with 14 bases between them. The CDR3 DNA sequence: TGTGCCCGCAAAGAGCCCCATGAAGCTTTCTTT. It yields the protein CARKEPHEAFF.

This chain connects TRBV19 to TRBJ1-5, with D perhaps matching TRBD1 (5 bases). The CDR3 sequence is 16 residues long. The germline V gene has CDR1 LNHDA and CDR2 SQIVND (reference sequence). V was shortened by 1 base and J by 2 bases, with 12 bases between the two germline ends. DNA for the CDR3: TGTGCCAGTAGTATAGCAGATTGGGGGGGCAATCAGCCCCAGCATTTT. This codes for CASSIADWGGNQPQHF.

V usage is TRBV7-9 and J usage is TRBJ1-2; D gene ambiguous. In germline, CDR1 is SEHNR, CDR2 FQNEAQ (reference sequence). V was pared by 4 bases and J by 7 bases, with 16 bases between. CDR3 length: 14 residues. The CDR3 sequence is CASSSGLRPGGYTF. CDR3 nucleotide sequence: TGTGCCAGCAGCTCCGGACTCAGACCGGGTGGCTACACCTTC.

CDR3 region: CASGGRNGDSISGNTIYF. CDR3 in DNA: TGTGCTAGTGGCGGGAGGAATGGCGACAGCATCTCTGGAAACACCATATATTTT. The rearrangement joins TRBV12-5 to TRBJ1-3, with D tentatively TRBD1 (5 bases). V lost 6 bases, J lost 0 bases, and 21 bases lay in between. The CDR3 extends over 18 amino acids. In germline, CDR1 is LGHNT, CDR2 FRNRAP.

This clone was seen more than once but under ten times. J is TRBJ2-1 and V is TRBV7-9; D gene uncertain. Germline CDR1 reads SEHNR; CDR2 reads FQNEAQ (reference sequence). With 5 bases removed from V and 3 bases from J, the gap between germline ends came to 8 bases. The CDR3 spans 13 residues. The DNA for the CDR3 is TGTGCCAGCAGCACTGGAGTCTACAATGAGCAGTTCTTC. This encodes CASSTGVYNEQFF.

J is TRBJ2-2 and V is TRBV4-1; 7 positions agree with TRBD2. Germline V gene lookup returns CDR1 MGHRA and CDR2 YSYEKL. Unmatched junction bases numbered 6, after V lost 1 base and J lost 4 bases. The CDR3 totals 16 residues. CDR3: CASSQGGGRVTGELFF. In DNA form, the CDR3 reads TGCGCCAGCAGCCAAGGGGGCGGGAGAGTCACCGGGGAGCTGTTTTTT.

The chain links TRBV5-8 to TRBJ2-1, with 14 bases aligning to TRBD2. V shed 4 bases and J 2 bases; nucleotides not matched to a gene: 11. The CDR3 contains 19 residues. Germline V gene data show CDR1 as SGHTS and CDR2 as YDEGEE. The CDR3 sequence: CASSRLGLAGGGPYNEQFF. The CDR3 nucleotides are TGTGCCAGCAGCCGCCTTGGACTAGCGGGAGGAGGCCCCTACAATGAGCAGTTCTTC.

V usage is TRBV5-1 and J usage is TRBJ2-1, with TRBD1 as a possible D gene (6 bases). V lost 3 bases and J 7 bases, leaving 17 bases between the germline ends. The CDR3 covers 15 residues. Per the germline V gene, CDR1 is SGHRS and CDR2 is YFSETQ. The CDR3 nucleotides read TGCGCCAGCAGCTGGCCGTCGCAGGGGAGTAATGAGCAGTTCTTC. It translates to CASSWPSQGSNEQFF.

A note on this clone: Distinct nucleotide sequences in the sample also encode this CDR3. CDR3 bases: TGTGCCAGCAGCGTAGCGGGAGGCCAAGAGACCCAGTACTTC. Translation gives CASSVAGGQETQYF. V is TRBV9 and J is TRBJ2-5; TRBD2 aligns across 7 bases. In germline, CDR1 is SGDLS, CDR2 YYNGEE. V was clipped by 0 bases and J by 1 base; unmatched bases: 0. This CDR3 comprises 14 residues.